Here is one TCR beta chain with its context. As yet, its antigen is unknown. This sample was taken from a study of vaccination and CD4 T cells after COVID-19. Overall study context: Overlapping peptides covering the spike proteins of SARS-CoV-2, HCoV-NL63, HCoV-OC43 and HCoV-229E were added to stimulate cells.

The sample's treatment: roughly nine-day PBMC culture with coronavirus spike peptide pools or control peptides (ViraFEST assay). Samples of CD4+ T cells were obtained from the unexposed donor before the COVID-19 pandemic (2011-2018). ViraFEST grew antigen-specific T cells using peptide pools, then sequenced TCRs. The V and J ends lost 1 base and 0 bases respectively, with 12 bases between them. The CDR3 totals 16 residues. Per the germline V gene, CDR1 is SGHTA and CDR2 is FQGTGA. Oncomine TCR Beta short-read sequencing was applied to DNA from cultured CD4+ T cells. A single record per CDR3 protein comes from TCRdb applying MiXCR to the PCR reads. The data show about 4,200 distinct CDR3 sequences, roughly 34% seen once.

The V gene is TRBV7-3, the J gene TRBJ1-1, with D maybe TRBD1 (5 bases). The receptor's source is a human donor in good health. Sequencing was carried out using CD4+ T cells from blood, cultured in vitro. The CDR3 spells CASSLRPDIVNTEAFF. The CDR3 region has the DNA TGTGCCAGCAGCTTAAGGCCGGACATCGTGAACACTGAAGCTTTCTTT.